This TCR beta chain derives from a study of cytomegalovirus exposure and HLA in healthy donors. Germline V gene data show CDR1 as LGHNA and CDR2 as YSLEER. Trimming took 1 base from V and 0 from J, leaving 9 bases between them. The CDR3 is 16 residues long. The PCR contained 60 Vbeta and 13 Jbeta primers. Clones were sequenced by immunoSEQ multiplex PCR, and TCRdb holds only the in-frame ones, with some missing. This table has about 60,000 clones, roughly 70% appearing once. The chain is built from TRBV4-3 and TRBJ2-2; D gene ambiguous. The source material was PBMCs. This sequence originates from a woman aged 55-70 years in good health and CMV-seropositive. As DNA, the CDR3 is TGCGCCAGCAGCCAAGTTCGGTTTTCGAACACCGGGGAGCTGTTTTTT. It codes for CASSQVRFSNTGELFF.